A single sample is the source of the 12 T cell receptor beta chains below, sequenced in a study of shared clonotypes between healthy human individuals. Method: immunoSEQ multiplex PCR; TCRdb's copy keeps in-frame clones and lacks some. The repertoire holds fewer than 2.5 million clones, roughly 93% seen once, with 0.36% in the top ten. Sample: naive CD4+ T cells from PBMCs. Described subset: CD45RA+ positively selected. The receptor set was obtained from a man in his late teens or twenties in good health. Some clones in this sample may be carry-over from other donors' samples.

The rearrangement links TRBV28 to TRBJ2-7; TRBD1 is a possible D gene (5 bases). Trimming stripped 7 bases from V and 3 bases from J, with 16 bases between. This CDR3 is built from 14 residues. Germline V gives CDR1 MDHEN, CDR2 SYDVKM. This chain's CDR3 is CASTGRGISYEQYF. The CDR3 DNA reads as TGTGCCAGCACAGGTAGGGGTATAAGCTACGAGCAGTACTTC.

The chain joins TRBV6-5 to TRBJ1-2; 8 bases agree with TRBD1. The V gene end was trimmed by 4 bases and the J gene end by 1 base; junction bases not matched to a gene: 8. The CDR3 has 16 amino acids. Germline lookup yields CDR1 MNHEY and CDR2 SVGAGI. The CDR3 nucleotides are TGTGCCAGCAGTTCGCTACCGGGACAGGATAACTATGGCTACACCTTC. Translation gives CASSSLPGQDNYGYTF.

The V and J genes are TRBV5-1 and TRBJ2-1; maybe TRBD1 (6 bases). V lost 1 base and J lost 2, with 10 bases in between. CDR1 is SGHRS, CDR2 YFSETQ, per germline. The CDR3 has 15 amino acids. Written as DNA, the CDR3 is TGCGCCAGCAGCTTGACAGGGCAGACCTACAATGAGCAGTTCTTC. Protein sequence: CASSLTGQTYNEQFF.

This chain links TRBV30 with TRBJ2-4; 8 bases are shared with TRBD2. Germline V gives CDR1 GTSNPN, CDR2 SVGIG (reference sequence). Trimming at V came to 4 bases and at J to 0 bases, leaving 17 bases not matched to a gene. The CDR3 consists of 19 residues. CDR3 DNA: TGTGCCTGGAATCTTGACGGGACTAGTGTACCTTTAGCCAAAAACATTCAGTACTTC. Encoded protein: CAWNLDGTSVPLAKNIQYF.

The V call is TRBV6-6, the J call TRBJ1-3; no definite D call. Trimming shortened V by 4 bases and J by 7 bases, and 8 bases separated the two germline ends. The CDR3 spans 12 residues. Germline V gene lookup returns CDR1 MNHNY and CDR2 SVGAGI (reference sequence). DNA of the CDR3: TGTGCCAGCAGTTCCGCGGTGAACACCATATATTTT. Translation: CASSSAVNTIYF.

The rearrangement links TRBV7-9 to TRBJ2-2; TRBD1 matches at 9 bases. CDR3 length equals 17 residues. Germline loops: CDR1 SEHNR, CDR2 FQNEAQ (reference sequence). V lost 5 bases to trimming and J lost 0 bases; unmatched junction nucleotides: 7. CDR3 protein: CASSIGTGTPNTGELFF. CDR3 DNA sequence: TGTGCCAGCAGCATCGGGACAGGGACCCCGAACACCGGGGAGCTGTTTTTT.

The rearrangement joins TRBV13 to TRBJ2-7; D perhaps matches TRBD1 (6 bases). The CDR3 contains 15 residues. CDR1 is PRHDT, CDR2 FYEKMQ, per germline (reference sequence). V was trimmed by 5 bases and J by 0 bases, leaving 14 bases between them. Here the CDR3 reads CASSLPQGPSYEQYF. The CDR3 nucleotides read TGTGCCAGCAGCCTTCCACAGGGCCCCTCCTACGAGCAGTACTTC.

CDR3 in DNA: TGTGCCAGTAGTAAGGGGGCAGATACGCAGTATTTT. This gives the protein CASSKGADTQYF. V and J are TRBV19 and TRBJ2-3; possible D gene TRBD1, 6 bases. Trimming removed 4 bases at V and 4 bases at J, with 6 bases between. Germline CDR1 reads LNHDA; CDR2 reads SQIVND (reference sequence). The CDR3 extends over 12 amino acids.

This clone was seen a single time. The gene calls are TRBV12-5 and TRBJ2-1, with TRBD1 matching 9 bases. This CDR3 is 15 amino acids long. The V segment lost 0 bases and the J segment 6 bases; nucleotides outside the gene matches: 3. Germline V lookup: CDR1 LGHNT, CDR2 FRNRAP. DNA of the CDR3: TGTGCTAGTGGTTTGGTATCGGGACAGGGCAATGAGCAGTTCTTC. Protein sequence: CASGLVSGQGNEQFF.

For this clone: The sample contains more than one DNA sequence encoding this CDR3. The chain has TRBV6-5 and TRBJ2-7, with 7 bases identical to TRBD1. J lost 2 bases, V lost 2 bases, and 3 bases had no gene match. CDR3 length equals 14 residues. Looked up from germline, CDR1 is MNHEY and CDR2 is SVGAGI. This CDR3 is CASSYRDSTYEQYF. The CDR3 coding sequence is TGTGCCAGCAGTTACCGGGACAGCACCTACGAGCAGTACTTC.

The V gene is TRBV5-4, the J gene TRBJ2-1; D is unclear. The length of the CDR3 is 13 residues. V lost 0 bases, J lost 6 bases, and 7 bases lay in between. CDR1 is SGHNT, CDR2 YYREEE, per germline (reference sequence). The chain's CDR3 is CASSLGWVNEQFF. Written as DNA, the CDR3 is TGTGCCAGCAGCTTGGGCTGGGTCAATGAGCAGTTCTTC.

The rearrangement joins TRBV10-3 to TRBJ2-2; D remains ambiguous. Germline V gives CDR1 ENHRY, CDR2 SYGVKD. The CDR3 runs 13 residues. Trimming left V 6 bases short and J 6 bases short, with 11 bases between. CDR3 nucleotide sequence: TGTGCCATCAGCAGAACCCCTCCCGGGGAGCTGTTTTTT. As protein: CAISRTPPGELFF.